What follows are 23 T cell receptor beta chains derived from one specimen sequenced in a study of T cell responses to AZD1222 COVID-19 vaccine. Measured with immunoSEQ multiplex PCR; TCRdb has only the in-frame clones, and not every one. The sample records about 130,000 clones, 86% being singletons. The sequencing used peripheral blood, collected on day 0 of AZD1222 vaccination. The receptors shown here come from an adult in good health.

The J gene is TRBJ2-1, the V gene TRBV2; D is ambiguous. This CDR3 spans 11 amino acids. Per germline, CDR1 SNHLY and CDR2 FYNNEI. The V end was cut by 6 bases, the J end by 8 bases, with 8 bases between. The CDR3, as DNA: TGTGCCAGCAGCGTGGCGGATGAGCAGTTCTTC. Translation gives CASSVADEQFF. Full variable domain (rest looked up from reference TRBV2 and TRBJ2-1): EPEVTQTPSHQVTQMGQEVILRCVPISNHLYFYWYRQILGQKVEFLVSFYNNEISEKSEIFDDQFSVERPDGSNFTLKIRSTKLEDSAMYFCASSVADEQFFGPGTRLTVL.

This chain links TRBV7-9 with TRBJ2-5; 9 bases map to TRBD2. Germline CDR1 SEHNR, CDR2 FQNEAQ (reference sequence). The CDR3 is 16 amino acids. After removal of 5 bases from V and 4 bases from J, the junction contained 11 bases not matched to a gene. The CDR3 is CASSNRAGGYGETQYF. CDR3 bases: TGTGCCAGCAGCAATCGAGCGGGGGGTTACGGAGAGACCCAGTACTTC.

The chain couples TRBV11-2 to TRBJ2-3; 8 positions agree with TRBD2. The CDR3 consists of 17 residues. Germline V gene sequence: CDR1 SGHAT, CDR2 FQNNGV. The ends lost 5 bases at V and 3 bases at J; junction bases unmatched: 13. CDR3 sequence: CASSIWTSRGWTDTQYF. Here the CDR3 DNA reads TGTGCCAGCAGCATATGGACTAGCCGGGGTTGGACAGATACGCAGTATTTT. The full variable domain, in which reference TRBV11-2 and TRBJ2-3 provide the parts outside the CDR3, is EAGVAQSPRYKIIEKRQSVAFWCNPISGHATLYWYQQILGQGPKLLIQFQNNGVVDDSQLPKDRFSAERLKGVDSTLKIQPAKLEDSAVYLCASSIWTSRGWTDTQYFGPGTRLTVL.

The gene calls are TRBV5-1 and TRBJ2-5; D is possibly TRBD1 (5 bases). Per the germline V gene, CDR1 is SGHRS and CDR2 is YFSETQ. V lost 2 bases and J lost 4, with 6 bases in between. This CDR3 region has 12 residues. The CDR3 is CASSFQGETQYF. Written as DNA, the CDR3 is TGCGCCAGCAGCTTCCAGGGAGAGACCCAGTACTTC.

V usage is TRBV13 and J usage is TRBJ1-2, with unresolved D. This CDR3 region has 14 residues. CDR1 PRHDT and CDR2 FYEKMQ come from the germline V gene (reference sequence). V dropped 2 bases and J dropped 2 bases, with 9 bases sitting between them. The CDR3 DNA follows: TGTGCCAGCAGCTTATCCGCCAACAACTATGGCTACACCTTC. It specifies CASSLSANNYGYTF.

CDR3 in amino acids: CASSPWTGENTEAFF. The CDR3 DNA is TGTGCCAGCAGCCCCTGGACAGGGGAGAACACTGAAGCTTTCTTT. This rearrangement joins TRBV11-1 to TRBJ1-1, with 9 bases fitting TRBD1. Trimming cost V 5 bases and J 1 base; bases outside gene matches: 5. The CDR3 is made up of 15 amino acids. Germline assignment: CDR1 SGHAT and CDR2 FQDESV (reference sequence).

The chain recombines TRBV7-9 with TRBJ1-1; the D gene is possibly TRBD1 (6 bases). The CDR3 runs to 11 residues. CDR1 and CDR2 (germline): SEHNR, FQNEAQ (reference sequence). V was trimmed by 5 bases and J by 11 bases, leaving 12 bases between them. In DNA, the CDR3 is TGTGCCAGCAGCGGCGACAGGCTTGCTTTCTTT. Residues: CASSGDRLAFF.

J is TRBJ2-2 and V is TRBV5-1; D ambiguous. The CDR3 spans 15 residues. Trimming took off 6 bases at V and 0 bases at J, with 12 bases between the two ends. The V gene's germline CDR1 is SGHRS and CDR2 YFSETQ. Here the CDR3 DNA reads TGCGCCAGCAACCCCCAGGCAGCGAACACCGGGGAGCTGTTTTTT. It translates to CASNPQAANTGELFF. Together with reference TRBV5-1 and TRBJ2-2, the CDR3 gives the full variable domain: KAGVTQTPRYLIKTRGQQVTLSCSPISGHRSVSWYQQTPGQGLQFLFEYFSETQRNKGNFPGRFSGRQFSNSRSEMNVSTLELGDSALYLCASNPQAANTGELFFGEGSRLTVL.

The chain carries TRBV6-5 and TRBJ2-7, with a weak D call TRBD2 (5 bases). The V end lost 8 bases, the J end lost 2 bases, and 16 bases lay between the germline ends. Germline CDR1 and CDR2: MNHEY and SVGAGI. The CDR3 extends over 14 amino acids. This CDR3 is CASVGPGKTYEQYF. The CDR3 DNA sequence: TGTGCCAGCGTTGGGCCGGGGAAGACCTACGAGCAGTACTTC.

This chain uses TRBV4-3 with TRBJ2-2; 8 nucleotides agree with TRBD2. Germline CDR1 reads LGHNA; CDR2 reads YSLEER. The CDR3 consists of 17 residues. V was pared by 4 bases and J by 5 bases, with 12 bases of the junction left unmatched. CDR3 sequence: CASSLLRPGGLTGELFF. DNA of the CDR3: TGCGCCAGCAGCCTACTGCGGCCGGGGGGGCTGACCGGGGAGCTGTTTTTT.

The J gene is TRBJ2-7, the V gene TRBV11-1, with 7 bases fitting TRBD1. The CDR3 is 16 amino acids. V lost 2 bases, J lost 4 bases, and 11 bases stayed unmatched. Germline V lookup: CDR1 SGHAT, CDR2 FQDESV (reference sequence). The CDR3 DNA is TGTGCCAGCAGCTTAACTACCGGGACAGCCGGTTACGAGCAGTACTTC. Translating it yields CASSLTTGTAGYEQYF. The full variable domain, its missing parts supplied by reference TRBV11-1 and TRBJ2-7, is EAEVAQSPRYKITEKSQAVAFWCDPISGHATLYWYRQILGQGPELLVQFQDESVVDDSQLPKDRFSAERLKGVDSTLKIQPAELGDSAMYLCASSLTTGTAGYEQYFGPGTRLTVT.

This rearrangement joins TRBV11-2 to TRBJ2-7; D is undetermined. Trimming took 4 bases from V and 0 from J, leaving 16 bases between them. CDR3 length: 16 amino acids. Germline CDR1 reads SGHAT; CDR2 reads FQNNGV. CDR3 residues: CASSSPTESGSYEQYF. In DNA form, the CDR3 reads TGTGCCAGCAGCTCCCCGACGGAGTCAGGCTCCTACGAGCAGTACTTC.

The rearrangement links TRBV11-3 to TRBJ2-3, with 13 bases matching TRBD2. The germline V gene encodes CDR1 SGHNT and CDR2 YENEEA. The trim removed 1 base at V and 3 bases at J, leaving 7 bases unmatched. This CDR3 comprises 18 residues. The CDR3 loop is CASSLGLLAGGSTDTQYF. As DNA, the CDR3 is TGTGCCAGCAGCTTAGGTCTACTAGCGGGGGGGAGTACAGATACGCAGTATTTT.

The chain couples TRBV19 to TRBJ2-3; D tentatively fits TRBD1 or TRBD2 (5 bases each). Germline CDR1 and CDR2: LNHDA and SQIVND (reference sequence). The CDR3 length is 15 residues. Trimming removed 3 bases at V and 1 base at J, with 11 bases between. In nucleotides, the CDR3 is TGTGCCAGTAGTATCCCCGGGGCGGGCACAGATACGCAGTATTTT. Protein product: CASSIPGAGTDTQYF. The full variable domain, completed using reference TRBV19 and TRBJ2-3, is DGGITQSPKYLFRKEGQNVTLSCEQNLNHDAMYWYRQDPGQGLRLIYYSQIVNDFQKGDIAEGYSVSREKKESFPLTVTSAQKNPTAFYLCASSIPGAGTDTQYFGPGTRLTVL.

The genes are TRBV6-1 and TRBJ1-2; tentative D call: TRBD1 (6 bases). Germline V CDR1 and CDR2: MNHNS, SASEGT. This CDR3 has 13 residues. V gave up 3 bases and J gave up 6 bases, with 11 bases separating them. The CDR3 DNA reads as TGTGCCAGCAGTGAGGGGGCAGCGGATGGCTACACCTTC. Encoded protein: CASSEGAADGYTF.

This clone was counted once. V is TRBV6-5 and J is TRBJ2-1; 7 nucleotides line up with TRBD1. The CDR3 sequence is 16 residues long. Germline CDR1 MNHEY, CDR2 SVGAGI. J was trimmed by 6 bases and V by 0 bases; bases with no gene match: 8. The chain's CDR3 is CASSYSAGQVLNEQFF. The DNA of the CDR3 is TGTGCCAGCAGTTACTCAGCTGGACAGGTACTCAATGAGCAGTTCTTC.

The V gene is TRBV5-6, the J gene TRBJ1-3; D is uncertain. The V end was cut by 4 bases, the J end by 3 bases, with 14 bases between. This CDR3 comprises 15 residues. The germline V gene encodes CDR1 SGHDT and CDR2 YYEEEE. CDR3 amino acids: CASSIRAFRGNTIYF. The CDR3 nucleotides are TGTGCCAGCAGCATTAGGGCGTTTCGTGGAAACACCATATATTTT.

V is TRBV5-1 and J is TRBJ2-2; 7 nucleotides line up with TRBD2. This CDR3 spans 16 amino acids. The V gene end was trimmed by 0 bases and the J gene end by 1 base; junction bases not matched to a gene: 3. Germline V lookup: CDR1 SGHRS, CDR2 YFSETQ. CDR3 nucleotide sequence: TGCGCCAGCAGCTTGGATCCTAGCGGGAACACCGGGGAGCTGTTTTTT. It specifies CASSLDPSGNTGELFF.

V gene TRBV3-1 (or the pseudogene TRBV3-2) combines with J gene TRBJ1-4, with TRBD1 as a possible D gene (6 bases). The germline gives CDR1 LGHDT, CDR2 YNNKEL (reference sequence). The CDR3 totals 16 residues. Trimming removed 0 bases from V and 5 bases from J, with 13 bases in between. CDR3 nucleotide sequence: TGTGCCAGCAGCCAAGATATGCGGACAGCGAATGAAAAACTGTTTTTT. It specifies CASSQDMRTANEKLFF.

As concerns this clone: One junction end does not reproduce the germline sequence, and a read error may be involved. The CDR3 loop is CASSSAVGGVYHEQFF. As DNA, the CDR3 is TGTGCCAGCAGCTCTGCCGTTGGAGGAGTCTACCATGAGCAGTTCTTC. The V call is TRBV7-2, the J call TRBJ2-1, with a possible D match to TRBD2 (5 bases). This CDR3 comprises 16 residues. CDR1 SGHTA and CDR2 FQGNSA come from the germline V gene.

The V call is TRBV2, the J call TRBJ2-7; D is possibly TRBD2 (5 bases). Deletions cut 4 bases from V and 2 bases from J, with 15 bases between. In germline, CDR1 is SNHLY, CDR2 FYNNEI. The CDR3 runs to 15 residues. The CDR3 DNA is TGTGCCAGCAGTGTGACGCTAGCCTACACCTACGAGCAGTACTTC. As protein: CASSVTLAYTYEQYF.

This clone has only a few counts. The CDR3 loop is CASSQESGPGTGELFF. Written as DNA, the CDR3 is TGCGCCAGCAGCCAAGAGTCTGGACCGGGGACCGGGGAGCTGTTTTTT. The chain couples TRBV4-3 to TRBJ2-2; tentatively, D is TRBD2 (5 bases). This CDR3 is built from 16 residues. CDR1 is LGHNA, CDR2 YSLEER, per germline. The germline V and J ends were trimmed by 0 bases and 5 bases, with 13 bases remaining between them.

This chain connects TRBV7-6 to TRBJ1-5; D uncertain. Trimming removed 1 base at V and 3 bases at J, with 10 bases between. Germline V gives CDR1 SGHVS, CDR2 FNYEAQ. This CDR3 is 15 amino acids long. Here the CDR3 DNA reads TGTGCCAGCAGCTTAGTTGACGGAATCAATCAGCCCCAGCATTTT. Amino acids: CASSLVDGINQPQHF.